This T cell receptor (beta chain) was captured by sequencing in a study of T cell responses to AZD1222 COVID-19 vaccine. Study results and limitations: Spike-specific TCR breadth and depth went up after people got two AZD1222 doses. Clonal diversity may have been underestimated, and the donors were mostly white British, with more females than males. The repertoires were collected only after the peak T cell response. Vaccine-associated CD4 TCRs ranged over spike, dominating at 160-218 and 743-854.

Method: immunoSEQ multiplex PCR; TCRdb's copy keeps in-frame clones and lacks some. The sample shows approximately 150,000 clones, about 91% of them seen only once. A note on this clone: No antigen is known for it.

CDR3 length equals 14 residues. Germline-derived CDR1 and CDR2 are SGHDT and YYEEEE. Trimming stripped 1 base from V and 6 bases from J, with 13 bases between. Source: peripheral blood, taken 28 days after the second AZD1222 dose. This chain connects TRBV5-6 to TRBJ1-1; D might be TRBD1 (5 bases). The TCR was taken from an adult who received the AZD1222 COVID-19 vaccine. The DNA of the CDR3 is TGTGCCAGCAGCTTGCAGGGAGGATCATCTGAAGCTTTCTTT. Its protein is CASSLQGGSSEAFF.